A single sample is the source of the 16 T cell receptor beta chains below, sequenced in a study of T cells in Graves' hyperthyroidism and ophthalmopathy. From RNA transcripts, TCR beta CDR3 regions were amplified. The TCR CDR3 first-round RT-PCR relied on the HTBI primer set. TCRdb used MiXCR to reprocess the multiplex PCR reads, holding one entry per CDR3 protein. The sample yields about 590,000 distinct CDR3 sequences, 15% to 18% seen once. What was sequenced was blood. These receptors were taken from a woman aged 30 to 39 with Graves' hyperthyroidism.

This chain uses TRBV5-1 with TRBJ2-1; no definite D call. V lost 3 bases to trimming and J lost 2 bases, with 6 bases between them. Germline-derived CDR1 and CDR2 are SGHRS and YFSETQ. This CDR3 is built from 13 residues. The CDR3 DNA reads as TGCGCCAGCAGCTCGGTCGCCTACAATGAGCAGTTCTTC. This encodes CASSSVAYNEQFF.

In its sample, this clonotype was seen many times. The CDR3 DNA sequence: TGTGCCAGCAGACGACAGGGTGGAACTAATGAAAAACTGTTTTTT. This translates into CASRRQGGTNEKLFF. The V and J genes are TRBV12-3 or TRBV12-4 and TRBJ1-4; 7 bases are a match to TRBD1. The CDR3 extends over 15 amino acids. Germline trimming cut 6 bases from V and 1 base from J; bases unmatched to any gene: 5.

In its sample, this clonotype was seen many times. V and J are TRBV20-1 and TRBJ2-5; 10 nucleotides agree with TRBD2. V lost 1 base and J lost 3; bases outside the gene matches: 8. This CDR3 has 16 residues. Germline V lookup: CDR1 DFQATT, CDR2 SNEGSKA (reference sequence). Written as DNA, the CDR3 is TGCAGTGCTAGAGGCCCGCTAGCGGGAGATGAAGAGACCCAGTACTTC. Residues: CSARGPLAGDEETQYF.

This clonotype was counted a few times. The rearrangement links TRBV20-1 to TRBJ2-3; 9 bases are shared with TRBD2. With V trimmed by 1 base and J by 4 bases, 6 bases remained unmatched. The CDR3 has 15 residues. Germline CDR1 and CDR2: DFQATT and SNEGSKA (reference sequence). The CDR3 coding sequence is TGCAGTGCTAGAGGGCTAGCGGGACCGTCAGATACGCAGTATTTT. Protein product: CSARGLAGPSDTQYF.

The V and J genes are TRBV6-5 and TRBJ2-7; 7 bases fit TRBD1. Germline V gives CDR1 MNHEY, CDR2 SVGAGI. CDR3 length equals 14 residues. The J segment lost 4 bases and the V segment lost 4 bases, leaving 7 bases of the junction unmatched. Written as DNA, the CDR3 is TGTGCCAGCAGTTGGACAGGTACAGGGTACGAGCAGTACTTC. Encoded protein: CASSWTGTGYEQYF.

This clonotype has a count of ten or more. This sequence joins TRBV30 and TRBJ2-1; tentative D call: TRBD2 (6 bases). The CDR3 is made up of 15 amino acids. Germline-derived CDR1 and CDR2 are GTSNPN and SVGIG (reference sequence). V was clipped by 0 bases and J by 3 bases, with 12 bases between them. The CDR3 nucleotides read TGTGCCTGGAGTGTCCGGGACTTACTCTACAATGAGCAGTTCTTC. This gives the protein CAWSVRDLLYNEQFF.

This clonotype was recorded once. The chain has TRBV20-1 and TRBJ2-2; 7 bases are shared with TRBD1. This CDR3 spans 14 amino acids. The germline V gene encodes CDR1 DFQATT and CDR2 SNEGSKA (reference sequence). The trim removed 5 bases at V and 1 base at J, leaving 4 bases unmatched. In DNA form, the CDR3 reads TGCAGTGCTCCGGACAGGCAGAACACCGGGGAGCTGTTTTTT. This codes for CSAPDRQNTGELFF.

This clonotype appeared many times. The genes are TRBV20-1 and TRBJ2-5; 12 bases are shared with TRBD2. Trimming cost V 1 base and J 5 bases; bases outside gene matches: 11. Germline CDR1 DFQATT, CDR2 SNEGSKA (reference sequence). The CDR3 is made up of 17 amino acids. The chain's CDR3 is CSARATSGSGRSETQYF. The CDR3 DNA reads as TGCAGTGCTAGAGCGACTAGCGGGAGTGGTCGGTCGGAGACCCAGTACTTC.

This clonotype was seen at least ten times. The chain recombines TRBV28 with TRBJ2-5; D remains ambiguous. This CDR3 spans 15 amino acids. Per the germline V gene, CDR1 is MDHEN and CDR2 is SYDVKM. V lost 5 bases and J lost 4, with 17 bases in between. The CDR3 protein is CASSGSAWGRETQYF. The CDR3 nucleotides are TGTGCCAGCAGTGGATCGGCGTGGGGTAGAGAGACCCAGTACTTC.

This clonotype was recorded at least ten times. This chain uses TRBV30 with TRBJ2-3, with D tentatively TRBD2 (5 bases). Germline V gives CDR1 GTSNPN, CDR2 SVGIG (reference sequence). There are 11 residues in the CDR3. The V gene lost 7 bases and the J gene lost 6 bases, with 11 bases spanning the gap. CDR3 nucleotide sequence: TGTGCCTACCTCCGCGGGGATACGCAGTATTTT. Translating gives CAYLRGDTQYF.

This clonotype showed up many times. The chain links TRBV6-1 to TRBJ1-5; D may be TRBD1 (6 bases). CDR3 length: 15 amino acids. Trimming cost V 3 bases and J 1 base, with 10 bases left between them. Per germline, CDR1 MNHNS and CDR2 SASEGT. The CDR3 DNA sequence: TGTGCCAGCAGTGACTACAGGGTCAGCAATCAGCCCCAGCATTTT. Translating gives CASSDYRVSNQPQHF.

In its sample, this clonotype was seen many times. The chain recombines TRBV5-4 with TRBJ2-2, with D perhaps TRBD2 (6 bases). CDR1 SGHNT and CDR2 YYREEE come from the germline V gene (reference sequence). Trimming took off 4 bases at V and 0 bases at J, with 10 bases between the two ends. The CDR3 has 15 amino acids. For the CDR3, the DNA is TGTGCCAGCAGCCGGGACTTTACGAACACCGGGGAGCTGTTTTTT. It encodes CASSRDFTNTGELFF. The complete variable domain, with remaining parts taken from reference TRBV5-4 and TRBJ2-2, reads ETGVTQSPTHLIKTRGQQVTLRCSSQSGHNTVSWYQQALGQGPQFIFQYYREEENGRGNFPPRFSGLQFPNYSSELNVNALELDDSALYLCASSRDFTNTGELFFGEGSRLTVL.

This clonotype was observed many times. The chain recombines TRBV27 with TRBJ1-1, with D possibly being TRBD1 (5 bases). Germline V CDR1 and CDR2: MNHEY, SMNVEV (reference sequence). The V end lost 7 bases, the J end lost 0 bases, and 27 bases lay between the germline ends. The CDR3 is made up of 19 amino acids. The CDR3 here is CASIPGTPALNGLNTEAFF. CDR3 bases: TGTGCCAGCATCCCAGGGACCCCCGCATTGAACGGATTGAACACTGAAGCTTTCTTT.

At least ten counts were recorded for this clonotype. J is TRBJ2-2 and V is TRBV30; D may be TRBD1 (6 bases). Germline CDR1 reads GTSNPN; CDR2 reads SVGIG (reference sequence). This CDR3 comprises 13 residues. The V and J ends lost 5 bases and 1 base respectively, with 8 bases between them. As DNA, the CDR3 is TGTGCCTGGGACAGGCTGAACACCGGGGAGCTGTTTTTT. It is translated as CAWDRLNTGELFF.

The table lists this clonotype with many counts. DNA of the CDR3: TGTGCCAGCAGCTTGCAAGGGATGAGCACTGAAGCTTTCTTT. It codes for CASSLQGMSTEAFF. This chain joins TRBV5-6 and TRBJ1-1; D is ambiguous. Germline lookup yields CDR1 SGHDT and CDR2 YYEEEE. The V end was cut by 1 base, the J end by 4 bases, with 11 bases between. The CDR3 totals 14 residues.

This clonotype came up many times. The V and J genes are TRBV9 and TRBJ2-5, with TRBD2 identical over 8 bases. The CDR3 contains 16 residues. Germline CDR1 is SGDLS and CDR2 is YYNGEE. V lost 4 bases and J lost 4; bases outside the gene matches: 12. CDR3 sequence (DNA): TGTGCCAGCAGCCAGGGACTAGGAGACGGCGCAGAGACCCAGTACTTC. It yields the protein CASSQGLGDGAETQYF.